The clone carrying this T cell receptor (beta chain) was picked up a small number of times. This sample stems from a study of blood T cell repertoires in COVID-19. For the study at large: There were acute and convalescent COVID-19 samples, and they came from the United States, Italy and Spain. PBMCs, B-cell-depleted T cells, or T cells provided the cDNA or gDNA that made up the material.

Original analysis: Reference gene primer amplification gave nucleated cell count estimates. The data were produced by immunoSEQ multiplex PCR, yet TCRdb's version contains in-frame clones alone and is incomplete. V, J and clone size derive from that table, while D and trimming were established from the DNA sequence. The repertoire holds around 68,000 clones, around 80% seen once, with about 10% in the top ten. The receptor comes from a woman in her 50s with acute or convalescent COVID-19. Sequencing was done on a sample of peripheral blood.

CDR3 in DNA: TGTGCCAGCTCACCAATGAGAGAAAACACTGAAGCTTTCTTT. It yields the protein CASSPMRENTEAFF. The chain couples TRBV18 to TRBJ1-1; D is ambiguous. Deletions cut 2 bases from V and 2 bases from J, with 9 bases between. The V gene's germline CDR1 is KGHSH and CDR2 LQKENI. This CDR3 region has 14 residues.